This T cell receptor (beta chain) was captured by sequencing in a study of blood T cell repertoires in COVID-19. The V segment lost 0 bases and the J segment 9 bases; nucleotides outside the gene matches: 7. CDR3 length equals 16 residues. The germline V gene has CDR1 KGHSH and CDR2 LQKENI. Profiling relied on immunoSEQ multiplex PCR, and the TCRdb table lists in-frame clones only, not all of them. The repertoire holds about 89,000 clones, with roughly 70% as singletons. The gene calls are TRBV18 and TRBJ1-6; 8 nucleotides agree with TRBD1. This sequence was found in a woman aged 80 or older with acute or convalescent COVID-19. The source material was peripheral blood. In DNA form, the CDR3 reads TGTGCCAGCTCACCACCGAGTCGGGACAGGTCTTCACCCCTCCACTTT. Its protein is CASSPPSRDRSSPLHF.